Detailed here is one T cell receptor beta chain. What it binds is not known. The table came from immunoSEQ multiplex PCR; TCRdb's copy has only in-frame clones and leaves some out. Of roughly 500,000 clones listed, approximately 80% were seen once; the top ten hold 12%. The data were taken from a study of shared clonotypes between healthy human individuals. The study's findings and limits: It was only blood that was sampled, and tissue repertoires likely differ.

From germline, CDR1 is ENHRY and CDR2 SYGVKD. Between the trimmed V and J ends, which lost 3 bases and 5 bases, there was a span of 14 bases. This CDR3 has 15 amino acids. Sequencing used PBMCs. The sequence was collected from a woman in her thirties or forties in good health. Some clones in this sample may be carry-over from other donors' samples. The chain carries TRBV10-3 and TRBJ1-5; no reliable D call. CDR3 sequence: CAISDSNRWDQPQHF. CDR3 bases: TGTGCCATCAGTGACTCGAATAGGTGGGATCAGCCCCAGCATTTT.